A single sample gave rise to the 16 T cell receptor beta chains below, sequenced in a study of beta chain features in type 1 diabetes. The antigens these receptors bind are not known. Sequenced material consisted of expressed TCRB transcripts (all of the isolated RNA was reverse transcribed). Assay used: immunoSEQ multiplex PCR; TCRdb lists only in-frame clones, some missing. The data show around 600,000 clones, with around an eighth seen just once and 0.095% to 0.15% held by the top ten. Study-wide points: All four CD4+ subsets from Type 1 diabetes patients carried moderately but significantly shorter TCRB CDR3s.

Sample: naive CD4+ T cells from blood. The origin of the receptors is a man aged 25-40 years with type 1 diabetes.

This clone was seen a few times. This CDR3 is also generated by other DNA sequences in the sample. This sequence joins TRBV6-5 and TRBJ1-5; D not resolved. V was pared by 0 bases and J by 0 bases, with 6 bases between. The CDR3 runs 15 residues. The germline gives CDR1 MNHEY, CDR2 SVGAGI. The chain's CDR3 is CASSYSRASNQPQHF. The CDR3 DNA sequence: TGTGCCAGCAGTTACTCGCGGGCTAGCAATCAGCCCCAGCATTTT.

The chain joins TRBV27 to TRBJ2-7; perhaps TRBD1 as D (6 bases). V was pared by 7 bases and J by 3 bases, with 16 bases between. Germline V CDR1 and CDR2: MNHEY, SMNVEV (reference sequence). The length of the CDR3 is 14 residues. CDR3 loop: CASTPQGASYEQYF. The CDR3 region has the DNA TGTGCCAGCACTCCACAGGGTGCCAGCTACGAGCAGTACTTC.

The J gene is TRBJ2-5, the V gene TRBV7-2, with 11 nucleotides matching TRBD2. This CDR3 has 16 amino acids. Germline V gene sequence: CDR1 SGHTA, CDR2 FQGNSA. With V trimmed by 1 base and J by 1 base, 2 bases remained unmatched. The CDR3 here is CASSLGLAGLQETQYF. The CDR3 coding sequence is TGTGCCAGCAGCTTAGGACTAGCGGGGCTCCAAGAGACCCAGTACTTC.

This clone came up many times. The CDR3 DNA sequence: TGTGCCAGCAGCCAGGCGGGGATGGAGCAGTTCTTC. Translating gives CASSQAGMEQFF. The chain is built from TRBV28 and TRBJ2-1; perhaps TRBD2 as D (6 bases). Germline CDR1 is MDHEN and CDR2 is SYDVKM. V shed 6 bases and J shed 10 bases, with 13 bases lying between them. This CDR3 has 12 amino acids.

The chain employs TRBV7-2 and TRBJ2-2; D is unresolved. Trimming pared 10 bases from V and 7 bases from J, leaving 19 bases between. The CDR3 covers 14 residues. Per germline, CDR1 SGHTA and CDR2 FQGNSA. CDR3 nucleotide sequence: TGTGCCACCGAGGAACCTCTAAGAGACGGGGAGCTGTTTTTT. This sequence encodes CATEEPLRDGELFF.

V gene TRBV5-1 combines with J gene TRBJ1-2, with TRBD1 matching over 7 bases. There are 15 residues in the CDR3. Germline trimming cut 4 bases from V and 0 bases from J; bases unmatched to any gene: 6. Germline assignment: CDR1 SGHRS and CDR2 YFSETQ. The CDR3 DNA follows: TGCGCCAGCAGCGAAGACAGGGTGACTAACTATGGCTACACCTTC. Protein sequence: CASSEDRVTNYGYTF.

The rearrangement joins TRBV7-9 to TRBJ2-3; D uncertain. This CDR3 has 12 residues. Trimming took off 2 bases at V and 5 bases at J, with 5 bases between the two ends. Looked up from germline, CDR1 is SEHNR and CDR2 is FQNEAQ (reference sequence). CDR3 coding DNA: TGTGCCAGCAGCTTATCGGTAGATACGCAGTATTTT. It yields the protein CASSLSVDTQYF.

This chain links TRBV11-2 with TRBJ1-2; D unclear. CDR3 size: 13 residues. Germline-derived CDR1 and CDR2 are SGHAT and FQNNGV. V lost 3 bases, J lost 2 bases, and 7 bases lay in between. For the CDR3, the DNA is TGTGCCAGCAGCTTGCCGGAAAACTATGGCTACACCTTC. Translated: CASSLPENYGYTF.

J is TRBJ2-3 and V is TRBV7-2, with 10 nucleotides matching TRBD2. Germline lookup yields CDR1 SGHTA and CDR2 FQGNSA. This CDR3 is built from 16 residues. Losses at the gene ends were 3 bases for V and 0 bases for J; bases not matched to a gene: 3. CDR3 sequence reads: CASSLLAGGSTDTQYF. CDR3 nucleotide sequence: TGTGCCAGCAGCTTGTTAGCGGGGGGTAGCACAGATACGCAGTATTTT.

This clone was counted between two and nine times. The chain uses TRBV30 and TRBJ1-2, with no clear D. The CDR3 sequence is 11 residues long. In germline, CDR1 is GTSNPN, CDR2 SVGIG (reference sequence). Trimming shortened V by 0 bases and J by 7 bases, and 6 bases separated the two germline ends. CDR3 sequence reads: CAWSVMSGYTF. CDR3 nucleotides: TGTGCCTGGAGTGTAATGAGTGGCTACACCTTC.

A few counts support this clone. The rearrangement links TRBV2 to TRBJ1-1, with 9 nucleotides matching TRBD1. This CDR3 spans 14 amino acids. After removal of 4 bases from V and 8 bases from J, the junction contained 8 bases not matched to a gene. Germline V gene lookup returns CDR1 SNHLY and CDR2 FYNNEI. Here the CDR3 reads CASSAGQGSGEAFF. DNA of the CDR3: TGTGCCAGCAGTGCGGGACAGGGCTCGGGCGAAGCTTTCTTT.

Here the CDR3 reads CASSPGTDSSKNIQYF. CDR3 DNA sequence: TGCGCCAGCAGCCCCGGGACGGATAGTTCCAAAAACATTCAGTACTTC. J is TRBJ2-4 and V is TRBV4-3; D is perhaps TRBD1 or TRBD2 (5 bases each). This CDR3 is built from 16 residues. Per germline, CDR1 LGHNA and CDR2 YSLEER. Trimming left V 4 bases short and J 2 bases short, with 15 bases between.

This clone came up a few times. This chain connects TRBV11-2 to TRBJ2-7; D may be TRBD1 (6 bases). CDR1 and CDR2 (germline): SGHAT, FQNNGV. V was clipped by 1 base and J by 4 bases, with 11 bases between them. This CDR3 has 14 amino acids. The CDR3 DNA follows: TGTGCCAGCAGCTTAGTACAGGGTTCTTACGAGCAGTACTTC. Its protein is CASSLVQGSYEQYF.

The J gene is TRBJ1-6, the V gene TRBV5-6, with TRBD1 matching 9 bases. V lost 4 bases and J lost 4; bases outside the gene matches: 12. CDR1 is SGHDT, CDR2 YYEEEE, per germline. The CDR3 contains 18 residues. The CDR3 DNA reads as TGTGCCAGCAGCCCACCTCCGGGACAGGGACTTTATAATTCACCCCTCCACTTT. Translation: CASSPPPGQGLYNSPLHF.

The chain links TRBV5-1 to TRBJ2-5; D possibly corresponds to TRBD1 (5 bases). The CDR3 extends over 13 amino acids. V lost 1 base and J 3 bases, leaving 7 bases between the germline ends. Germline V lookup: CDR1 SGHRS, CDR2 YFSETQ. The CDR3 DNA reads TGCGCCAGCAGCTTGCTAGGGGAAGAGACCCAGTACTTC. Translated: CASSLLGEETQYF.

V is TRBV9 and J is TRBJ2-3; D is unresolved. Looked up from germline, CDR1 is SGDLS and CDR2 is YYNGEE. The V end was cut by 0 bases, the J end by 5 bases, with 7 bases between. The CDR3 runs 13 residues. The CDR3: CASSVGQRDTQYF. Written as DNA, the CDR3 is TGTGCCAGCAGCGTAGGGCAGCGAGATACGCAGTATTTT. The whole variable domain, filled in from reference TRBV9 and TRBJ2-3, reads DSGVTQTPKHLITATGQRVTLRCSPRSGDLSVYWYQQSLDQGLQFLIQYYNGEERAKGNILERFSAQQFPDLHSELNLSSLELGDSALYFCASSVGQRDTQYFGPGTRLTVL.